This T cell receptor beta chain is from a study of cytomegalovirus exposure and HLA in healthy donors. Measured with immunoSEQ multiplex PCR; TCRdb has only the in-frame clones, and not every one. The top ten clones hold approximately 1.5% of a sample with some 170,000 clones, 80% to 90% of them seen once. Note on this clone: The antigen is unknown.

The CDR3 spans 12 residues. Germline assignment: CDR1 ENHRY and CDR2 SYGVKD. The V end lost 7 bases, the J end lost 9 bases, and 14 bases lay between the germline ends. Study-level points and caveats: Most sequenced TCRs were rare (though some public TCRs occurred in many donors). The tendency of first-cohort TCR clusters to co-occur in the roughly 130 validation repertoires was the finding of a later analysis. Cytomegalovirus association was listed for 170 or so TCR beta chains.

This TCR was recovered from a woman aged 25 to 39 in good health and CMV-seronegative. Material: PBMCs. The chain carries TRBV10-3 and TRBJ2-3; the D gene is possibly TRBD1 (5 bases). The CDR3 sequence is CAIIDSQNTQYF. DNA for the CDR3: TGTGCCATCATAGACAGCCAGAACACGCAGTATTTT.